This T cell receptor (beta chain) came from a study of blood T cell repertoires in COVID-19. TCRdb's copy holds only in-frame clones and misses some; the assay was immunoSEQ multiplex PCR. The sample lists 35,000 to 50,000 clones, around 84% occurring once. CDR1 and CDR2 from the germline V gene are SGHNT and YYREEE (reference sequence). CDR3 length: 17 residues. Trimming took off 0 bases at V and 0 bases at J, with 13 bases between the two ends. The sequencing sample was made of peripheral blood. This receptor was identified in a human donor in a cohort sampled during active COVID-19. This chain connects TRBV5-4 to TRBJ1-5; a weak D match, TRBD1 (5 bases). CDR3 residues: CASSLGNGGASNQPQHF. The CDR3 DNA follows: TGTGCCAGCAGCTTGGGGAACGGGGGTGCTAGCAATCAGCCCCAGCATTTT. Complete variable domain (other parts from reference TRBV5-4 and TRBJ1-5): ETGVTQSPTHLIKTRGQQVTLRCSSQSGHNTVSWYQQALGQGPQFIFQYYREEENGRGNFPPRFSGLQFPNYSSELNVNALELDDSALYLCASSLGNGGASNQPQHFGDGTRLSIL.